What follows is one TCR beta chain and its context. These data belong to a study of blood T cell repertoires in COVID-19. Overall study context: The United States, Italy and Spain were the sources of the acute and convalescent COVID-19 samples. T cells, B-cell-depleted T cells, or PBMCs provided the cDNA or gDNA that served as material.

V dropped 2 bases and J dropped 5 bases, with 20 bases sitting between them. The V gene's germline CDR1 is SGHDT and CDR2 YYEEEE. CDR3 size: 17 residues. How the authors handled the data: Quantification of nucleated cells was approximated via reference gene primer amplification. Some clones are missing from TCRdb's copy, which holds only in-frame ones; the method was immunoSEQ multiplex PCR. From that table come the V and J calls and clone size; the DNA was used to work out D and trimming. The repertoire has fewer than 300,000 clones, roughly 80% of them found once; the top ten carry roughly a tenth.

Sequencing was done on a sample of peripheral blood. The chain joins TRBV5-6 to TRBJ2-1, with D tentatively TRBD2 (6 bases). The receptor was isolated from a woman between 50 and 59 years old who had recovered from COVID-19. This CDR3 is CASSLGHGGNTDNEQFF. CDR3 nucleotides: TGTGCCAGCAGCTTAGGTCATGGCGGGAATACCGACAATGAGCAGTTCTTC.